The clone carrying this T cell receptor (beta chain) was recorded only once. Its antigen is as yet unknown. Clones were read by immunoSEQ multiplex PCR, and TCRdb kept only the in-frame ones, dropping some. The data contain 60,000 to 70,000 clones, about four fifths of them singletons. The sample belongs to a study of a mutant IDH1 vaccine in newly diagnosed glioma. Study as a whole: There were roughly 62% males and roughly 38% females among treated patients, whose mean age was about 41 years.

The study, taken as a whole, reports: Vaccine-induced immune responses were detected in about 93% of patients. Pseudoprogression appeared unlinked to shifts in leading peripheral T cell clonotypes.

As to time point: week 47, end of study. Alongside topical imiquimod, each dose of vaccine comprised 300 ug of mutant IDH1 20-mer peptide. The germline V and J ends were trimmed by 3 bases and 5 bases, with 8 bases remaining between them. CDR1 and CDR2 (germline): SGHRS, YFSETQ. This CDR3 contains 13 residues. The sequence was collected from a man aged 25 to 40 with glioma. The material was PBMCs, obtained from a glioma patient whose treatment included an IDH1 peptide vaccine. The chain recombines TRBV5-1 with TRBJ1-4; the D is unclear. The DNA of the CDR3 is TGCGCCAGCAGCTCGAATTTAAATGAAAAACTGTTTTTT. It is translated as CASSSNLNEKLFF.